The 30 T cell receptor beta chains reported below all come from one sample, sequenced in a study of ipilimumab plus nivolumab after autologous stem cell transplantation. Clones were sequenced by immunoSEQ multiplex PCR, and TCRdb holds only the in-frame ones, with some missing. This table holds 17,000 or so clones, roughly 70% found once. Specimen: PBMCs, collected in a trial of ipilimumab plus nivolumab as post-transplant consolidation. These receptors were taken from a male donor with diffuse large B-cell lymphoma.

The V call is TRBV28, the J call TRBJ2-7; D possibly corresponds to TRBD1 (7 bases). Trimming shortened V by 4 bases and J by 7 bases, and 11 bases separated the two germline ends. Germline-derived CDR1 and CDR2 are MDHEN and SYDVKM. This CDR3 has 12 amino acids. For the CDR3, the DNA is TGTGCCAGCAGTTCCCAGGGGGGAGAGCAGTACTTC. Translating it yields CASSSQGGEQYF. Complete variable domain (other parts from reference TRBV28 and TRBJ2-7): DVKVTQSSRYLVKRTGEKVFLECVQDMDHENMFWYRQDPGLGLRLIYFSYDVKMKEKGDIPEGYSVSREKKERFSLILESASTNQTSMYLCASSSQGGEQYFGPGTRLTVT.

This rearrangement joins TRBV15 to TRBJ2-1; D unresolved. CDR3 length equals 14 residues. Looked up from germline, CDR1 is LNHNV and CDR2 is YYDKDF (reference sequence). V lost 0 bases and J 3 bases, leaving 6 bases between the germline ends. The CDR3 region is CATSRDWDYNEQFF. The CDR3 bases are TGTGCCACCAGCAGAGATTGGGACTACAATGAGCAGTTCTTC.

The V and J genes are TRBV9 and TRBJ1-3; a weak D match, TRBD1 (6 bases). Germline CDR1 reads SGDLS; CDR2 reads YYNGEE. CDR3 length equals 15 residues. V was cut by 1 base and J by 4 bases, with 12 bases left in between. The CDR3 region has the DNA TGTGCCAGCAGCGTATCGGGGGCCTCGGGAAACACCATATATTTT. Protein: CASSVSGASGNTIYF.

The CDR3 loop is CASSSRTGNQPQHF. The CDR3 DNA sequence: TGTGCCAGCAGTTCCAGGACGGGCAATCAGCCCCAGCATTTT. The V call is TRBV2, the J call TRBJ1-5; no clear D. The CDR3 spans 14 residues. The V end was cut by 5 bases, the J end by 2 bases, with 10 bases between. CDR1 is SNHLY, CDR2 FYNNEI, per germline.

J is TRBJ2-1 and V is TRBV9, with TRBD2 as a possible D gene (5 bases). Germline assignment: CDR1 SGDLS and CDR2 YYNGEE. The germline V and J ends were trimmed by 0 bases and 14 bases, with 15 bases remaining between them. The CDR3 is 13 amino acids. CDR3 coding DNA: TGTGCCAGCAGCGTAGGGCCAGGTCAGGAGGAGTTCTTC. Its protein product is CASSVGPGQEEFF.

The chain employs TRBV7-3 and TRBJ1-4; D may be TRBD1 (5 bases). Germline assignment: CDR1 SGHTA and CDR2 FQGTGA. Trimming stripped 5 bases from V and 5 bases from J, with 9 bases between. This CDR3 is built from 13 residues. CDR3 nucleotide sequence: TGTGCCAGCAGCCGGGGCGGGAATGAAAAACTGTTTTTT. Its translation: CASSRGGNEKLFF. Variable domain in full (rest from reference TRBV7-3 and TRBJ1-4): GAGVSQTPSNKVTEKGKYVELRCDPISGHTALYWYRQSLGQGPEFLIYFQGTGAADDSGLPNDRFFAVRPEGSVSTLKIQRTERGDSAVYLCASSRGGNEKLFFGSGTQLSVL.

The chain is built from TRBV5-6 and TRBJ2-5; no definite D call. Germline assignment: CDR1 SGHDT and CDR2 YYEEEE. There are 13 residues in the CDR3. Between the trimmed V and J ends, which lost 2 bases and 6 bases, there was a span of 11 bases. The DNA for the CDR3 is TGTGCCAGCAGCTTCGGGTCAAGGCAGACCCAGTACTTC. This codes for CASSFGSRQTQYF.

The chain is built from TRBV27 and TRBJ2-2; D might be TRBD2 (5 bases). The CDR3 has 15 amino acids. Germline V gene data show CDR1 as MNHEY and CDR2 as SMNVEV (reference sequence). Trimming stripped 2 bases from V and 8 bases from J, with 15 bases between. The CDR3 is CASSLTSSSGGELFF. CDR3 nucleotides: TGTGCCAGCAGTTTAACGTCCAGCTCGGGAGGGGAGCTGTTTTTT.

This chain joins TRBV12-5 and TRBJ2-6; no firm D call. CDR1 is LGHNT, CDR2 FRNRAP, per germline. This CDR3 has 13 amino acids. Trimming shortened V by 7 bases and J by 1 base, and 5 bases separated the two germline ends. The CDR3 bases are TGTGCTAGTGCCTCATCTGGGGCCAACGTCCTGACTTTC. Translated, it gives CASASSGANVLTF.

V usage is TRBV7-9 and J usage is TRBJ1-1, with D hard to call. The CDR3 has 13 residues. V shed 4 bases and J shed 1 base, with 7 bases lying between them. Germline-derived CDR1 and CDR2 are SEHNR and FQNEAQ (reference sequence). CDR3 residues: CASSSDRNTEAFF. The CDR3 bases are TGTGCCAGCAGCTCTGACCGGAACACTGAAGCTTTCTTT.

This clone showed up just a few times. This rearrangement joins TRBV11-3 to TRBJ1-4, with a weak D call TRBD1 (6 bases). Germline CDR1 and CDR2: SGHNT and YENEEA. The CDR3 runs to 15 residues. Trimming left V 6 bases short and J 3 bases short, with 14 bases between. CDR3 nucleotide sequence: TGTGCCAGCAGTCAGGGGACTGGGGCTAATGAAAAACTGTTTTTT. Translated: CASSQGTGANEKLFF.

V gene TRBV19 combines with J gene TRBJ2-5; D is unresolved. CDR1 and CDR2 (germline): LNHDA, SQIVND (reference sequence). The length of the CDR3 is 14 residues. V lost 5 bases and J 2 bases, leaving 12 bases between the germline ends. The CDR3 region is CASSYGFGQETQYF. CDR3 DNA: TGTGCCAGTAGTTATGGGTTTGGGCAAGAGACCCAGTACTTC.

This chain uses TRBV11-3 with TRBJ1-3; D is undetermined. Trimming left V 4 bases short and J 0 bases short, with 13 bases between. The germline gives CDR1 SGHNT, CDR2 YENEEA. CDR3 length: 16 amino acids. The CDR3, as DNA: TGTGCCAGCAGCTCCCCCACAGCGAACTCTGGAAACACCATATATTTT. Translating gives CASSSPTANSGNTIYF.

Remarks on this clone: A read error is the likely source, as a far larger clone sits one nucleotide away. The chain recombines TRBV9 with TRBJ1-1; D unclear. The germline CDR1 and CDR2 sequences are SGDLS and YYNGEE. Trimming pared 0 bases from V and 0 bases from J, leaving 6 bases between. The CDR3 covers 14 residues. The CDR3 DNA reads TGTGCCAGCAGCGTAGGACCGATGAACACTGAAGCTTTCTTT. Its translation is CASSVGPMNTEAFF.

This chain joins TRBV27 and TRBJ1-1; 9 nucleotides align to TRBD1. V dropped 6 bases and J dropped 1; count of bases not matched to a gene: 3. Germline CDR1 MNHEY, CDR2 SMNVEV (reference sequence). CDR3 length equals 14 residues. The CDR3 spells CASRQGAPNTEAFF. CDR3 nucleotides: TGTGCCAGCAGACAGGGGGCGCCGAACACTGAAGCTTTCTTT.

This clone is a singleton in its sample. The chain couples TRBV4-1 to TRBJ1-2; D unclear. The CDR3 loop spans 14 amino acids. Trimming removed 2 bases at V and 0 bases at J, with 7 bases between. The germline V gene encodes CDR1 MGHRA and CDR2 YSYEKL. CDR3 in amino acids: CASSQQLANYGYTF. In DNA, the CDR3 is TGCGCCAGCAGCCAACAGCTGGCTAACTATGGCTACACCTTC.

The chain recombines TRBV10-3 with TRBJ2-3, with D perhaps TRBD2 (5 bases). Per germline, CDR1 ENHRY and CDR2 SYGVKD. The CDR3 length is 16 residues. V was shortened by 3 bases and J by 0 bases, with 13 bases between the two germline ends. This CDR3 is CAISDQDVASTDTQYF. The CDR3 DNA is TGTGCCATCAGTGACCAAGACGTAGCGAGCACAGATACGCAGTATTTT.

The chain recombines TRBV5-5 with TRBJ2-7, with D perhaps matching TRBD1 (6 bases). V was trimmed by 0 bases and J by 7 bases, leaving 8 bases between them. This CDR3 is 12 amino acids long. Germline CDR1 is SGHKS and CDR2 is YYEKEE (reference sequence). This CDR3 is CASSLGGLEQYF. In nucleotides, the CDR3 is TGTGCCAGCAGCTTGGGGGGGCTTGAGCAGTACTTC.

The V gene is TRBV30, the J gene TRBJ2-1; D not resolved. Germline CDR1 and CDR2: GTSNPN and SVGIG (reference sequence). The V gene lost 4 bases and the J gene lost 0 bases, with 13 bases spanning the gap. The CDR3 consists of 15 residues. For the CDR3, the DNA is TGTGCCTGGACCCTTGACCAGAGCTCCTACAATGAGCAGTTCTTC. The encoded protein is CAWTLDQSSYNEQFF. The entire variable domain, with the rest obtained from reference TRBV30 and TRBJ2-1, is as follows: SQTIHQWPATLVQPVGSPLSLECTVEGTSNPNLYWYRQAAGRGLQLLFYSVGIGQISSEVPQNLSASRPQDRQFILSSKKLLLSDSGFYLCAWTLDQSSYNEQFFGPGTRLTVL.

CDR3 bases: TGTGCCAGCAGCCAAGATCTGTCCCTCGGGGGCTACACCTTC. It codes for CASSQDLSLGGYTF. The gene calls are TRBV14 and TRBJ1-2; D call uncertain. V lost 0 bases and J 8 bases, leaving 13 bases between the germline ends. The CDR3 covers 14 residues. Germline CDR1 SGHDN, CDR2 FVKESK.

This chain joins TRBV5-4 and TRBJ2-1, with TRBD2 identical over 7 bases. The germline V gene has CDR1 SGHNT and CDR2 YYREEE (reference sequence). Trimming took 1 base from V and 2 from J; bases not matched to a gene: 3. The CDR3 is made up of 15 amino acids. The CDR3 region has the DNA TGTGCCAGCAGCTTGAGTGGGAGGGCCTACAATGAGCAGTTCTTC. It translates to CASSLSGRAYNEQFF. The entire variable domain, with the rest obtained from reference TRBV5-4 and TRBJ2-1, is as follows: ETGVTQSPTHLIKTRGQQVTLRCSSQSGHNTVSWYQQALGQGPQFIFQYYREEENGRGNFPPRFSGLQFPNYSSELNVNALELDDSALYLCASSLSGRAYNEQFFGPGTRLTVL.

This clone showed up just a few times. The chain combines TRBV5-6 with TRBJ2-7; D is perhaps TRBD1 (6 bases). V lost 0 bases and J lost 7, with 14 bases in between. CDR3 length equals 14 residues. Germline loops: CDR1 SGHDT, CDR2 YYEEEE. This CDR3 reads CASSLDRVLGEQYF. The CDR3 DNA reads TGTGCCAGCAGCTTGGACAGGGTTCTGGGGGAGCAGTACTTC.

This chain uses TRBV5-4 with TRBJ1-2, with TRBD1 identical over 7 bases. Trimming cost V 4 bases and J 5 bases; bases outside gene matches: 17. Germline values: CDR1 SGHNT, CDR2 YYREEE (reference sequence). The CDR3 is 17 amino acids. CDR3 coding DNA: TGTGCCAGCAGCCCATGGCAGGGGGTTATGCACAAGTATGGCTACACCTTC. This sequence encodes CASSPWQGVMHKYGYTF.

This clone occurred a few times. This sequence joins TRBV10-3 and TRBJ1-2, with D unclear. The CDR3 is 13 residues long. The germline gives CDR1 ENHRY, CDR2 SYGVKD. Trimming pared 7 bases from V and 4 bases from J, leaving 13 bases between. CDR3 DNA sequence: TGTGCCATCAAATCAGAAGAACTCTATGGCTACACCTTC. Translated, it gives CAIKSEELYGYTF.

The chain combines TRBV5-6 with TRBJ1-5, with TRBD1 as a possible D gene (6 bases). Trimming removed 2 bases from V and 3 bases from J, with 12 bases in between. This CDR3 has 15 amino acids. CDR1 SGHDT and CDR2 YYEEEE come from the germline V gene. This CDR3 reads CASSFLGGPNQPQHF. The DNA for the CDR3 is TGTGCCAGCAGCTTCCTTGGGGGGCCCAATCAGCCCCAGCATTTT.

The V and J genes are TRBV19 and TRBJ1-5; TRBD1 matches at 7 bases. V was clipped by 5 bases and J by 7 bases; unmatched bases: 11. Looked up from germline, CDR1 is LNHDA and CDR2 is SQIVND (reference sequence). The CDR3 extends over 15 amino acids. The CDR3 DNA is TGTGCCAGTAGTGTCACAGGGGACCCGGGGCAGCCCCAGCATTTT. Translation gives CASSVTGDPGQPQHF. The full variable domain, completed using reference TRBV19 and TRBJ1-5, is DGGITQSPKYLFRKEGQNVTLSCEQNLNHDAMYWYRQDPGQGLRLIYYSQIVNDFQKGDIAEGYSVSREKKESFPLTVTSAQKNPTAFYLCASSVTGDPGQPQHFGDGTRLSIL.

The chain uses TRBV28 and TRBJ2-1; tentatively, D is TRBD1 (5 bases). The CDR3 loop spans 14 amino acids. Trimming stripped 7 bases from V and 3 bases from J, with 13 bases between. Germline assignment: CDR1 MDHEN and CDR2 SYDVKM. The CDR3 coding sequence is TGTGCCAGCAAAGGCCAGGGAATCTACAATGAGCAGTTCTTC. Translating it yields CASKGQGIYNEQFF.

The chain joins TRBV4-1 to TRBJ1-1; 7 positions match TRBD1. Germline V gene sequence: CDR1 MGHRA, CDR2 YSYEKL. The CDR3 is 15 amino acids. The trim removed 0 bases at V and 9 bases at J, leaving 10 bases unmatched. CDR3 in DNA: TGCGCCAGCAGCCAAGAATCTGTCAGGGGGTTTAAAGCTTTCTTT. Translating it yields CASSQESVRGFKAFF.

This clone was observed at least ten times. The sample carries other DNA sequences with the same CDR3. The chain couples TRBV9 to TRBJ2-5; no clear D gene. The CDR3 covers 14 residues. V lost 0 bases, J lost 3 bases, and 9 bases lay in between. Germline lookup yields CDR1 SGDLS and CDR2 YYNGEE. CDR3 bases: TGTGCCAGCAGCGTAGATCTGAGAGAAGAGACCCAGTACTTC. This codes for CASSVDLREETQYF.

The chain uses TRBV5-6 and TRBJ1-1, with TRBD1 identical over 9 bases. J was trimmed by 5 bases and V by 3 bases; bases with no gene match: 5. Germline CDR1 reads SGHDT; CDR2 reads YYEEEE. This CDR3 has 14 residues. The chain's CDR3 is CASSWGQGWTEAFF. As DNA, the CDR3 is TGTGCCAGCAGCTGGGGACAGGGTTGGACTGAAGCTTTCTTT. Based on the CDR3 plus reference TRBV5-6 and TRBJ1-1, the full variable domain is DAGVTQSPTHLIKTRGQQVTLRCSPKSGHDTVSWYQQALGQGPQFIFQYYEEEERQRGNFPDRFSGHQFPNYSSELNVNALLLGDSALYLCASSWGQGWTEAFFGQGTRLTVV.